This T cell receptor (beta chain) was sequenced in a study of T-cell memory formation after mild COVID-19. The CDR3 sequence is 15 residues long. Germline-derived CDR1 and CDR2 are ENHRY and SYGVKD. Between the trimmed V and J ends, which lost 3 bases and 3 bases, there was a span of 12 bases. This clonotype was counted only a few times. TCRdb fed the 5' RACE reads into MiXCR, producing one record per CDR3 protein. The sample has under 200,000 distinct CDR3 sequences, around a third seen once. The V call is TRBV10-3, the J call TRBJ1-5; D gene unclear. The receptor was isolated from an adult woman who had mild COVID-19 (a few samples of this study predate the infection). Cell type and time point are not known. Sequenced input: PBMCs or a T cell subset sorted from them (not recorded which). CDR3 nucleotide sequence: TGTGCCATCAGTGACGCGCGTCGGCCCAATCAGCCCCAGCATTTT. This sequence encodes CAISDARRPNQPQHF.